The 20 T cell receptor beta chains below come from one sample, sequenced in a study of blood T cell repertoires in COVID-19. TCRdb's copy holds only in-frame clones and misses some; the assay was immunoSEQ multiplex PCR. The profile shows 95,000 to 110,000 clones, about 90% of them singletons. Sequencing used peripheral blood. These receptors came from a woman in her sixties or seventies with acute or convalescent COVID-19.

This clone was recorded once. V is TRBV6-1 and J is TRBJ2-1, with a weak D call TRBD2 (5 bases). Germline V gene data show CDR1 as MNHNS and CDR2 as SASEGT. This CDR3 contains 18 residues. Trimming removed 6 bases at V and 4 bases at J, with 25 bases between. CDR3 sequence (DNA): TGTGCCAGCAGAGAACTCCGCCCCGGACTTATTGGATACAATGAGCAGTTCTTC. This sequence encodes CASRELRPGLIGYNEQFF.

This chain uses TRBV28 with TRBJ1-4; 10 bases map to TRBD1. Germline-derived CDR1 and CDR2 are MDHEN and SYDVKM. Trimming removed 5 bases from V and 8 bases from J; junction bases left unmatched: 5. CDR3 length equals 14 residues. CDR3 amino acids: CASSLRTGGEKLFF. CDR3 DNA sequence: TGTGCCAGCAGTCTTCGGACAGGGGGAGAAAAACTGTTTTTT.

V is TRBV5-1 and J is TRBJ1-2; perhaps TRBD1 as D (5 bases). Looked up from germline, CDR1 is SGHRS and CDR2 is YFSETQ. This CDR3 is 17 amino acids long. V lost 5 bases, J lost 2 bases, and 22 bases lay in between. The DNA of the CDR3 is TGCGCCAGCAGTCCCCACTTCAGACAGCAACTAAACTATGGCTACACCTTC. It specifies CASSPHFRQQLNYGYTF.

The gene calls are TRBV15 and TRBJ2-2; no clear D. This CDR3 is built from 13 residues. Germline V CDR1 and CDR2: LNHNV, YYDKDF (reference sequence). V shed 0 bases and J shed 5 bases, with 4 bases lying between them. CDR3 bases: TGTGCCACCAGCAGAGATCGGACCGGGGAGCTGTTTTTT. Protein product: CATSRDRTGELFF. Based on the CDR3 plus reference TRBV15 and TRBJ2-2, the full variable domain is DAMVIQNPRYQVTQFGKPVTLSCSQTLNHNVMYWYQQKSSQAPKLLFHYYDKDFNNEADTPDNFQSRRPNTSFCFLDIRSPGLGDTAMYLCATSRDRTGELFFGEGSRLTVL.

This chain links TRBV29-1 with TRBJ1-2, with D perhaps TRBD1 (5 bases). V lost 7 bases, J lost 2 bases, and 11 bases lay in between. The germline CDR1 and CDR2 sequences are SQVTM and ANQGSEA. This CDR3 has 12 residues. In DNA form, the CDR3 reads TGCAGCGCTGGGGGGGAGAACTATGGCTACACCTTC. Amino acids: CSAGGENYGYTF.

The chain is built from TRBV30 and TRBJ2-5; D remains ambiguous. CDR3 size: 11 residues. The V end was cut by 3 bases, the J end by 4 bases, with 6 bases between. In germline, CDR1 is GTSNPN, CDR2 SVGIG (reference sequence). CDR3 in DNA: TGTGCCTGGAGGGCAGGAGAGACCCAGTACTTC. It yields the protein CAWRAGETQYF.

This chain connects TRBV7-9 to TRBJ1-1, with D tentatively TRBD1 (5 bases). The germline V gene encodes CDR1 SEHNR and CDR2 FQNEAQ (reference sequence). Trimming cost V 5 bases and J 0 bases, with 10 bases left between them. The CDR3 is 14 residues long. Written as DNA, the CDR3 is TGTGCCAGCAGCCGCTTACAGGTGAACACTGAAGCTTTCTTT. Encoded protein: CASSRLQVNTEAFF.

This chain uses TRBV3-1 (or the pseudogene TRBV3-2) with TRBJ1-5, with D unclear. Between the trimmed V and J ends, which lost 1 base and 11 bases, there was a span of 12 bases. This CDR3 spans 13 amino acids. The germline V gene encodes CDR1 LGHDT and CDR2 YNNKEL (reference sequence). This CDR3 reads CASSQAGEETQHF. The CDR3 DNA is TGTGCCAGCAGCCAAGCCGGAGAAGAAACCCAGCATTTT.

V usage is TRBV29-1 and J usage is TRBJ2-3; 10 bases map to TRBD2. The CDR3 is 13 amino acids. Looked up from germline, CDR1 is SQVTM and CDR2 is ANQGSEA. The trim removed 4 bases at V and 6 bases at J, leaving 4 bases unmatched. This CDR3 is CSVGWTSGDTQYF. CDR3 DNA sequence: TGCAGCGTTGGTTGGACTAGCGGTGATACGCAGTATTTT.

The chain uses TRBV30 and TRBJ1-4; D possibly corresponds to TRBD1 (5 bases). The germline gives CDR1 GTSNPN, CDR2 SVGIG (reference sequence). Trimming removed 5 bases from V and 3 bases from J, with 10 bases in between. The CDR3 consists of 13 residues. CDR3 residues: CAWDRQSNEKLFF. As DNA, the CDR3 is TGTGCCTGGGACAGACAGTCTAATGAAAAACTGTTTTTT.

The chain couples TRBV7-9 to TRBJ2-1; weak D call: TRBD1 (6 bases). The CDR3 runs to 11 residues. CDR1 SEHNR and CDR2 FQNEAQ come from the germline V gene (reference sequence). The germline V and J ends were trimmed by 5 bases and 10 bases, with 9 bases remaining between them. CDR3 DNA sequence: TGTGCCAGCAGCCTCGGACAGGAGCAGTTCTTC. As protein: CASSLGQEQFF.

J is TRBJ1-4 and V is TRBV5-1, with a weak D call TRBD1 (6 bases). Germline values: CDR1 SGHRS, CDR2 YFSETQ. The V and J ends lost 0 bases and 6 bases respectively, with 9 bases between them. The CDR3 covers 14 residues. The CDR3 loop is CASSLEGGDEKLFF. In DNA, the CDR3 is TGCGCCAGCAGCTTGGAAGGGGGAGATGAAAAACTGTTTTTT.

The rearrangement joins TRBV24-1 to TRBJ2-3, with D possibly TRBD1 on 5 matching bases. The CDR3 has 16 amino acids. Germline CDR1 is KGHDR and CDR2 is SFDVKD. The germline V and J ends were trimmed by 3 bases and 6 bases, with 18 bases remaining between them. CDR3 nucleotides: TGTGCCACCAGTGATCGCGTCTATCCTGGGGCGGATACGCAGTATTTT. Protein sequence: CATSDRVYPGADTQYF.

This chain connects TRBV10-1 to TRBJ1-1; 7 bases fit TRBD1. The CDR3 spans 13 residues. V trimming: 7 bases; J trimming: 0 bases; junction bases outside the gene matches: 2. The germline V gene has CDR1 WNHNN and CDR2 SYGVQD (reference sequence). In DNA, the CDR3 is TGCGCCAGCAAGGGGGCTGTGAACACTGAAGCTTTCTTT. This codes for CASKGAVNTEAFF.

The CDR3 DNA reads as TGTGCCAGCAGCTTAGCGGCGGGACAGGGGGAGAGTGAGCAGTTCTTC. Its translation is CASSLAAGQGESEQFF. The chain links TRBV7-2 to TRBJ2-1; 11 bases are shared with TRBD1. Trimming at V came to 0 bases and at J to 9 bases, leaving 7 bases not matched to a gene. The CDR3 loop spans 16 amino acids. Germline V gene data show CDR1 as SGHTA and CDR2 as FQGNSA.

CDR3 coding DNA: TGTGCCAGCAGCACCCTAGCGGGAGATGGTGATGAGCAGTTCTTC. It translates to CASSTLAGDGDEQFF. The genes are TRBV21-1 and TRBJ2-1; TRBD2 is the table's D call and was not checked against the DNA. TRBV21-1 is flagged as a pseudogene. This CDR3 region has 15 residues.

The chain recombines TRBV7-2 with TRBJ1-2; TRBD1 is a possible D gene (5 bases). The CDR3 is 15 residues long. Germline loops: CDR1 SGHTA, CDR2 FQGNSA. With 4 bases removed from V and 0 bases from J, the gap between germline ends came to 12 bases. The CDR3 DNA sequence: TGTGCCAGCAGCTCGGCAGGGCCAGCTAACTATGGCTACACCTTC. Translation: CASSSAGPANYGYTF.

The chain uses TRBV2 and TRBJ1-5; no reliable D call. Germline values: CDR1 SNHLY, CDR2 FYNNEI. This CDR3 region has 13 residues. Between the trimmed V and J ends, which lost 6 bases and 8 bases, there was a span of 14 bases. The CDR3 DNA reads TGTGCCAGCAGCTACCTGCAGCGGGAGCCCCAGCATTTT. This gives the protein CASSYLQREPQHF.

This clone was observed once. This sequence joins TRBV12-3 or TRBV12-4 and TRBJ2-7; 9 bases match TRBD2. The CDR3 consists of 13 residues. The junction had 4 bases not matched to a gene; V was cut back by 5 bases and J by 5 bases. The CDR3 sequence is CASSLSGRNEQYF. CDR3 DNA: TGTGCCAGCAGTCTCAGCGGGAGGAACGAGCAGTACTTC.

This chain uses TRBV10-1 with TRBJ2-4; TRBD2 aligns across 10 bases. This CDR3 is built from 16 residues. The V segment lost 8 bases and the J segment 0 bases; nucleotides outside the gene matches: 7. Germline CDR1 WNHNN, CDR2 SYGVQD (reference sequence). The CDR3 DNA reads TGCGCCAGCCGAGGACTAGCGGTCTTAGCCAAAAACATTCAGTACTTC. It yields the protein CASRGLAVLAKNIQYF.